This T cell receptor (beta chain) appears in the sequencing data of a study of T cell responses to AZD1222 COVID-19 vaccine. Overall study findings and caveats: Spike-specific TCR breadth and depth rose after two AZD1222 doses. No repertoire was sampled before or during the peak T cell response, only after it. Among those given AZD1222, only five or six were seropositive at baseline. Spike-wide vaccine-associated CD4 TCRs dominated at 160-218 and 743-854.

Sequencing was performed with immunoSEQ multiplex PCR; in TCRdb, only in-frame clones are kept and a portion is missing. Here the sample spans 150,000 to 200,000 clones, roughly 92% being singletons. A note on this clone: Antigen: not known.

The V and J ends lost 4 bases and 7 bases respectively, with 9 bases between them. The CDR3 is 13 residues long. Germline loops: CDR1 SGHKS, CDR2 YYEKEE (reference sequence). This clonotype was sampled from an adult in good health. The sample in question was peripheral blood, obtained on day 0 of AZD1222 vaccination. The gene calls are TRBV5-5 and TRBJ1-6; a possible D gene is TRBD1 (5 bases). The CDR3 sequence: CASSGDLNSPLHF. The CDR3 DNA reads as TGTGCCAGCAGCGGGGACCTAAATTCACCCCTCCACTTT.